A selection of T cell receptor beta chains follows, all from one sample in a study of identical twins. From the 5' RACE reads, TCRdb called clonotypes with MiXCR, one entry per CDR3 protein. The table includes roughly 700,000 distinct CDR3 sequences, approximately 9% detected once. These data were also reused for a study on yellow fever vaccine responses in identical twins.

What was sequenced was PBMCs. The receptors stem from a woman aged 18-29 years in good health. CDR3s include the opening cysteine and the closing phenylalanine or tryptophan. Each record gives: clone size, D gene, V gene, J gene, CDR3 DNA, CDR3 protein. The D gene is left open where the match is weak. Clone size is not always given. Where it is, it says once, few, many or a class for expanded clones.

abundance: few
d_gene: .
v_gene: TRBV4-2
j_gene: TRBJ2-1
CDR3nt: TGTGCCAGCAGCCAACCAAGAGTGGACAATGAGCAGTTCTTC
CDR3aa: CASSQPRVDNEQFF

abundance: many
d_gene: TRBD2
v_gene: TRBV10-2
j_gene: TRBJ2-1
CDR3nt: TGCGCCAGCAGTGAGTCGAATCTGGCGGGGGGTCCATACAATGAGCAGTTCTTC
CDR3aa: CASSESNLAGGPYNEQFF

abundance: few
d_gene: .
v_gene: TRBV10-3
j_gene: TRBJ2-1
CDR3nt: TGTGCCATCCAAGATCGGCGTAGTGAAAAGAATGAGCAGTTCTTC
CDR3aa: CAIQDRRSEKNEQFF

abundance: few
d_gene: TRBD1
v_gene: TRBV20-1
j_gene: TRBJ1-5
CDR3nt: TGCAGTGTCCGGACAGGGACTACCCTACCCCAGCATTTT
CDR3aa: CSVRTGTTLPQHF

abundance: few
d_gene: TRBD2
v_gene: TRBV6-2/TRBV6-3
j_gene: TRBJ2-6
CDR3nt: TGTGCCAGCAGTTACCGCAGCCTGCGAGCTCCGACTAGCGGGAGGGCCGCTGGGGCCAACGTCCTGACTTTC
CDR3aa: CASSYRSLRAPTSGRAAGANVLTF

abundance: .
d_gene: TRBD1
v_gene: TRBV19
j_gene: TRBJ2-7
CDR3nt: TGTGCCAGCAGAGGACAGGGCGTAACCGAGCAGTACTTC
CDR3aa: CASRGQGVTEQYF

abundance: many
d_gene: .
v_gene: TRBV12-3/TRBV12-4
j_gene: TRBJ1-1
CDR3nt: TGTGCCAGCACCTCTTCTCCGGGGAGGAACACTGAAGCTTTCTTT
CDR3aa: CASTSSPGRNTEAFF

abundance: few
d_gene: .
v_gene: TRBV20-1
j_gene: TRBJ2-2
CDR3nt: TGCAGTGCTAGAGATGCGGGCCCCGGGGAGCTGTTTTTT
CDR3aa: CSARDAGPGELFF

abundance: .
d_gene: .
v_gene: TRBV20-1
j_gene: TRBJ2-3
CDR3nt: TGCAGTGCTAGTCTGGGTCTGGGCACAGATACGCAGTATTTT
CDR3aa: CSASLGLGTDTQYF

abundance: .
d_gene: .
v_gene: TRBV11-2
j_gene: TRBJ2-7
CDR3nt: TGTGCCAGCAGCTTAGCCCCTGACGGCTCCTACGAGCAGTACTTC
CDR3aa: CASSLAPDGSYEQYF

abundance: few
d_gene: TRBD2
v_gene: TRBV2
j_gene: TRBJ2-3
CDR3nt: TGTGCCAGCGGACTAGCGGGAGGGTCCCTCCCAGATACGCAGTATTTT
CDR3aa: CASGLAGGSLPDTQYF

abundance: few
d_gene: .
v_gene: TRBV7-2
j_gene: TRBJ2-7
CDR3nt: TGTGCCAGCAGCTTTACCATTGATGCGAGCTACGAGCAGTACTTC
CDR3aa: CASSFTIDASYEQYF

abundance: few
d_gene: .
v_gene: TRBV7-9
j_gene: TRBJ2-5
CDR3nt: TGTGCCAGCAGCCGGGGCTGGGGCTGGGAGACCCAGTACTTC
CDR3aa: CASSRGWGWETQYF

abundance: many
d_gene: .
v_gene: TRBV6-1
j_gene: TRBJ2-2
CDR3nt: TGCGCCAGCAGCGAAACCGGGGAGCTGTTTTTT
CDR3aa: CASSETGELFF

abundance: few
d_gene: TRBD2
v_gene: TRBV5-1
j_gene: TRBJ2-7
CDR3nt: TGCGCCAGCAGCTTGGCCCCTAGCGGGAGTCACTACGAGCAGTACTTC
CDR3aa: CASSLAPSGSHYEQYF

abundance: .
d_gene: .
v_gene: TRBV19
j_gene: TRBJ2-7
CDR3nt: TGTGCCAGTGGGCGGGCCATCAACTACGAGCAGTACTTC
CDR3aa: CASGRAINYEQYF

abundance: .
d_gene: TRBD1
v_gene: TRBV25-1
j_gene: TRBJ2-3
CDR3nt: TGTGCCAGCAGTGATTCCAGGGGGCTGTTAACAGATACGCAGTATTTT
CDR3aa: CASSDSRGLLTDTQYF

abundance: .
d_gene: .
v_gene: TRBV10-3
j_gene: TRBJ2-7
CDR3nt: TGTACCGCAGGGGGGAGAAACTCCTACGAGCAGTACTTC
CDR3aa: CTAGGRNSYEQYF

abundance: many
d_gene: TRBD1
v_gene: TRBV4-3
j_gene: TRBJ2-1
CDR3nt: TGCGCCAGCAGCCTTACGACAGGGGGATCCTCCTACAATGAGCAGTTCTTC
CDR3aa: CASSLTTGGSSYNEQFF

abundance: .
d_gene: .
v_gene: TRBV6-5
j_gene: TRBJ2-7
CDR3nt: TGTGCCAGCGGGGTAAGGGAGCAGTACTTC
CDR3aa: CASGVREQYF

abundance: .
d_gene: .
v_gene: TRBV4-1
j_gene: TRBJ1-1
CDR3nt: TGCGCCAGCAGCCAAGTTATGGCGGCGAACACTGAAGCTTTCTTT
CDR3aa: CASSQVMAANTEAFF

abundance: many
d_gene: TRBD1
v_gene: TRBV28
j_gene: TRBJ2-5
CDR3nt: TGTGCCAGCAGTTCAGGGACAGGCGGGGAGACCCAGTACTTC
CDR3aa: CASSSGTGGETQYF

abundance: few
d_gene: TRBD2
v_gene: TRBV29-1
j_gene: TRBJ2-5
CDR3nt: TGCAGCGTTATCACTAGCGGGGGACTCAGGGAGACCCAGTACTTC
CDR3aa: CSVITSGGLRETQYF

abundance: many
d_gene: .
v_gene: TRBV7-9
j_gene: TRBJ1-1
CDR3nt: TGTGCCAGCAGCTCCCAGGTGAACACTGAAGCTTTCTTT
CDR3aa: CASSSQVNTEAFF

abundance: few
d_gene: .
v_gene: TRBV5-6
j_gene: TRBJ2-2
CDR3nt: TGTGCCAGCAAGCTTCGGTACACCGGGGAGCTGTTTTTT
CDR3aa: CASKLRYTGELFF

abundance: few
d_gene: .
v_gene: TRBV28
j_gene: TRBJ1-2
CDR3nt: TGTGCCTATACTACAGGGTTCGGTGGCTACACCTTC
CDR3aa: CAYTTGFGGYTF

abundance: few
d_gene: .
v_gene: TRBV20-1
j_gene: TRBJ2-1
CDR3nt: TGCAGTGCCTCGATGGGGGGGCCCAATGAGCAGTTCTTC
CDR3aa: CSASMGGPNEQFF

abundance: few
d_gene: TRBD2
v_gene: TRBV28
j_gene: TRBJ2-5
CDR3nt: TGTGCCAGCAGTTCCCCCCAGGGACTAGCGGGAGGCTATCCCGAAGAGACCCAGTACTTC
CDR3aa: CASSSPQGLAGGYPEETQYF

abundance: few
d_gene: TRBD1
v_gene: TRBV20-1
j_gene: TRBJ2-7
CDR3nt: TGCAGTGCTACAGGGTACGTAGGTAGGGACAGCTTCTCCTACGAGCAGTACTTC
CDR3aa: CSATGYVGRDSFSYEQYF

abundance: many
d_gene: .
v_gene: TRBV29-1
j_gene: TRBJ2-6
CDR3nt: TGCAGCGTCGCAACAGGGAGCTCTGGGGCCAACGTCCTGACTTTC
CDR3aa: CSVATGSSGANVLTF

abundance: few
d_gene: TRBD2
v_gene: TRBV6-5
j_gene: TRBJ2-1
CDR3nt: TGTGCCAGCAGTTACAGCGGGATCAACAATGAGCAGTTCTTC
CDR3aa: CASSYSGINNEQFF

abundance: .
d_gene: TRBD1
v_gene: TRBV7-6
j_gene: TRBJ2-7
CDR3nt: TGTGCCAGCAGCGCCGGGACAGGTACTACCTACGAGCAGTACTTC
CDR3aa: CASSAGTGTTYEQYF

abundance: many
d_gene: TRBD2
v_gene: TRBV7-9
j_gene: TRBJ2-1
CDR3nt: TGTGCCAGCAGCTTAACGGGAGGGCCGGGAAATGAGCAGTTCTTC
CDR3aa: CASSLTGGPGNEQFF

abundance: few
d_gene: .
v_gene: TRBV5-6
j_gene: TRBJ2-4
CDR3nt: TGTGCCAGCAGCCCACGGCTGGACAGCAGCGCCAAAAACATTCAGTACTTC
CDR3aa: CASSPRLDSSAKNIQYF

abundance: .
d_gene: .
v_gene: TRBV20-1
j_gene: TRBJ2-2
CDR3nt: TGCAGTGCTCCGGACTACACGAACACCGGGGAGCTGTTTTTT
CDR3aa: CSAPDYTNTGELFF

abundance: few
d_gene: TRBD2
v_gene: TRBV9
j_gene: TRBJ2-3
CDR3nt: TGTGCCAGCAGCCCCGGACTAGCGGGAGGAGTGGCCACGCAGTATTTT
CDR3aa: CASSPGLAGGVATQYF

abundance: .
d_gene: TRBD2
v_gene: TRBV6-1
j_gene: TRBJ2-1
CDR3nt: TGTGCCAGTACCGGGACTAGCGGATCCAAGGGGCAGTTCTTC
CDR3aa: CASTGTSGSKGQFF

abundance: few
d_gene: .
v_gene: TRBV25-1
j_gene: TRBJ2-5
CDR3nt: TGTGCCAGCATGGGGGCAATGGAGACCCAGTACTTC
CDR3aa: CASMGAMETQYF

abundance: few
d_gene: .
v_gene: TRBV4-2
j_gene: TRBJ2-7
CDR3nt: TGTGCCAGCAGCCAAGCGACCGCCGGGACTCTTAGCCCCTACGAGCAGTACTTC
CDR3aa: CASSQATAGTLSPYEQYF

abundance: few
d_gene: TRBD1
v_gene: TRBV2
j_gene: TRBJ2-2
CDR3nt: TGTGCCAGCAGTGAAGTGGGACAGGGGGGCACCGGGGAGCTGTTTTTT
CDR3aa: CASSEVGQGGTGELFF

abundance: few
d_gene: TRBD2
v_gene: TRBV4-3
j_gene: TRBJ2-7
CDR3nt: TGCGCCAGCAGCCAAGGCGGGAGGGCCATGAGCGAGCAGTACTTC
CDR3aa: CASSQGGRAMSEQYF